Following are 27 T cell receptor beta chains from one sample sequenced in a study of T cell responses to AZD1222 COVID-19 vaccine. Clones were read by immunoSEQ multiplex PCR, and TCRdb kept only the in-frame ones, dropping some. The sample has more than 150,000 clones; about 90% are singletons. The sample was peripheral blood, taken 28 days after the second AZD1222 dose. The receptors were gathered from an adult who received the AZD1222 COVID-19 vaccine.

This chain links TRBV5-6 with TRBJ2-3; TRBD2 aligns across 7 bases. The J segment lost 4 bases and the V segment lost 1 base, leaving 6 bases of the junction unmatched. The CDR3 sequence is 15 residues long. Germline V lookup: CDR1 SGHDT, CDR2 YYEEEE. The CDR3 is CASSLWKRDADTQYF. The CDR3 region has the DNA TGTGCCAGCAGCTTGTGGAAGCGGGATGCAGATACGCAGTATTTT.

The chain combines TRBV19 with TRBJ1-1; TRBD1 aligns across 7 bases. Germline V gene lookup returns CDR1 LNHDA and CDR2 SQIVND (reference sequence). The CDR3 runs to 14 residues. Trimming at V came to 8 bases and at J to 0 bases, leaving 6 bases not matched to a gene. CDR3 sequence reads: CASGRQGLNTEAFF. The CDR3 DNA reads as TGTGCCAGTGGCCGACAGGGATTGAACACTGAAGCTTTCTTT.

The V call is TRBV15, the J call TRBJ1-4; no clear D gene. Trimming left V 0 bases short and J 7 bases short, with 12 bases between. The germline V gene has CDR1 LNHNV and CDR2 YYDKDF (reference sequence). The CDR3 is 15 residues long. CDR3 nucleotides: TGTGCCACCAGCAGAGATCTCGAAGCGAGTGAAAAACTGTTTTTT. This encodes CATSRDLEASEKLFF. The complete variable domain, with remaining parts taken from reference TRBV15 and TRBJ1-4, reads DAMVIQNPRYQVTQFGKPVTLSCSQTLNHNVMYWYQQKSSQAPKLLFHYYDKDFNNEADTPDNFQSRRPNTSFCFLDIRSPGLGDTAMYLCATSRDLEASEKLFFGSGTQLSVL.

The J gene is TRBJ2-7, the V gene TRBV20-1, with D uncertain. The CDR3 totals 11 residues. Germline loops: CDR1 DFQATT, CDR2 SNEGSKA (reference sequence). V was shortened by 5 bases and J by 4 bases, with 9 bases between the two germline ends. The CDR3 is CSAPRAYEQYF. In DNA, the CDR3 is TGCAGTGCTCCTCGGGCTTACGAGCAGTACTTC.

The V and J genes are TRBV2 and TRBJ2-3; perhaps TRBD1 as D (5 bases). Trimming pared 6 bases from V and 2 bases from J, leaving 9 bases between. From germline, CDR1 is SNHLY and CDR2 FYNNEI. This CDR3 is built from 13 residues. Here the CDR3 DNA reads TGTGCCAGCAGGCAGGGCTACACAGATACGCAGTATTTT. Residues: CASRQGYTDTQYF.

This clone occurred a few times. DNA of the CDR3: TGTGCCAGCAGTACCCCGCCGCACGCGAACACCGGGGAGCTGTTTTTT. Translated: CASSTPPHANTGELFF. This chain joins TRBV6-2 or TRBV6-3 and TRBJ2-2; D call uncertain. CDR3 length: 16 amino acids. Deletions cut 5 bases from V and 0 bases from J, with 13 bases between. CDR1 is MNHEY and CDR2 is SVGEGT in the germline V gene.

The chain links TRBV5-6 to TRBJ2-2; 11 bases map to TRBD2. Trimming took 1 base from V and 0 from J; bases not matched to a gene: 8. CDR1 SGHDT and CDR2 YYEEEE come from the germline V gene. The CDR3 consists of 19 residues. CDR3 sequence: CASSLSGLAGPANTGELFF. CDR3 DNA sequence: TGTGCCAGCAGCTTGAGCGGACTAGCGGGCCCCGCGAACACCGGGGAGCTGTTTTTT.

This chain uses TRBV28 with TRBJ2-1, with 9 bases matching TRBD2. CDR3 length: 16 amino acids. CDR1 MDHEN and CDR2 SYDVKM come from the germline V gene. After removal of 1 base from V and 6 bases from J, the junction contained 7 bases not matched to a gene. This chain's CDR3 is CASSLLGTSHGNEQFF. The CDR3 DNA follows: TGTGCCAGCAGTTTATTAGGGACTAGCCACGGCAATGAGCAGTTCTTC.

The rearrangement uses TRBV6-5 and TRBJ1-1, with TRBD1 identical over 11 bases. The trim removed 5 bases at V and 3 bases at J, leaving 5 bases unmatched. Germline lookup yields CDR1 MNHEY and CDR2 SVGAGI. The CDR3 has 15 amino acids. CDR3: CASSNQDRGHTEAFF. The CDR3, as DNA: TGTGCCAGCAGTAACCAGGACAGGGGGCACACTGAAGCTTTCTTT.

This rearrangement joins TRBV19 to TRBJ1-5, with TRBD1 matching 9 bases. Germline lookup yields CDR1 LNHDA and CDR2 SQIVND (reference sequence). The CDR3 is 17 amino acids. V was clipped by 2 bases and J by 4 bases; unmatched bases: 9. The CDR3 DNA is TGTGCCAGTAGTATAATTCATGGGACAGGGATTAATCAGCCCCAGCATTTT. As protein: CASSIIHGTGINQPQHF.

The CDR3 DNA reads TGCGCCAGCAGCCAAGAGAACAGGGGGCCCGCCACCTACAATGAGCAGTTCTTC. Amino acids: CASSQENRGPATYNEQFF. The gene calls are TRBV4-1 and TRBJ2-1; 9 bases are shared with TRBD1. The V segment lost 0 bases and the J segment 2 bases; nucleotides outside the gene matches: 8. The length of the CDR3 is 18 residues. CDR1 MGHRA and CDR2 YSYEKL come from the germline V gene.

DNA for the CDR3: TGCAGCGTTGAGTTACAGGGAGGAGGCTACACCTTC. Translating gives CSVELQGGGYTF. J is TRBJ1-2 and V is TRBV29-1; weak D call: TRBD1 (6 bases). V was shortened by 3 bases and J by 8 bases, with 13 bases between the two germline ends. CDR1 and CDR2 from the germline V gene are SQVTM and ANQGSEA. This CDR3 has 12 residues.

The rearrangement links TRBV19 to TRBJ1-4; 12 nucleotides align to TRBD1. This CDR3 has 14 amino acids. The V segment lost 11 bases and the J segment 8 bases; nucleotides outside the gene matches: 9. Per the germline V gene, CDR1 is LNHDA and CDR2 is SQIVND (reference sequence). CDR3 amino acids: CASGTGGRLEKLFF. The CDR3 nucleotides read TGTGCCTCCGGGACAGGGGGCCGGTTAGAAAAACTGTTTTTT.

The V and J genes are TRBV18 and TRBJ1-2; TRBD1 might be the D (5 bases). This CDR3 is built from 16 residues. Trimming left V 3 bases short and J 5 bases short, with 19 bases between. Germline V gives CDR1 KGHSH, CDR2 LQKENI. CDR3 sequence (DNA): TGTGCCAGCTCACCGGTTGCCAGGGACGGTGGTTATGGCTACACCTTC. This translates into CASSPVARDGGYGYTF.

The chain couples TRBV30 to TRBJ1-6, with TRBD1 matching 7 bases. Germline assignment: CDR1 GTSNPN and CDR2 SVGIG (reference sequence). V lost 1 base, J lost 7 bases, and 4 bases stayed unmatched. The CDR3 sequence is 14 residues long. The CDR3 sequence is CAWSGGQSNSPLHF. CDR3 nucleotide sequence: TGTGCCTGGAGTGGGGGACAGTCCAATTCACCCCTCCACTTT.

CDR3 bases: TGCAGCGTTGAAGCTTTGGGACAGTTCTATGGCTACACCTTC. Its protein is CSVEALGQFYGYTF. The gene calls are TRBV29-1 and TRBJ1-2, with 7 nucleotides matching TRBD1. Trimming at V came to 1 base and at J to 4 bases, leaving 6 bases not matched to a gene. In germline, CDR1 is SQVTM, CDR2 ANQGSEA. This CDR3 contains 14 residues.

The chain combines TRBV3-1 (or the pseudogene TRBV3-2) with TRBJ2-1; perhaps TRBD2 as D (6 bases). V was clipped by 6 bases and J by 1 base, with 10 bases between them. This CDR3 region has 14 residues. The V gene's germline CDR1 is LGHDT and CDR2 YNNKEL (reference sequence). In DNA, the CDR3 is TGTGCCAGCAGGTCAAGCGGGTCCTACAATGAGCAGTTCTTC. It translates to CASRSSGSYNEQFF.

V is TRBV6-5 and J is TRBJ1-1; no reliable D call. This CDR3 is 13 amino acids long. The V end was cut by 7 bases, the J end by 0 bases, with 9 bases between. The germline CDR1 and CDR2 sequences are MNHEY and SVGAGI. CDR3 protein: CASNGNLNTEAFF. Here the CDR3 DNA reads TGTGCCAGCAATGGCAACTTGAACACTGAAGCTTTCTTT.

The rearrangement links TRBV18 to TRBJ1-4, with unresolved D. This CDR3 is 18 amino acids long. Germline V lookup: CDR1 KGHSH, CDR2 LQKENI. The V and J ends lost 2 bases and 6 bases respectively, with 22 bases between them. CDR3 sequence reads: CASSPGRHGEINYEKLFF. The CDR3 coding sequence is TGTGCCAGCTCACCAGGAAGACACGGAGAAATTAACTATGAAAAACTGTTTTTT.

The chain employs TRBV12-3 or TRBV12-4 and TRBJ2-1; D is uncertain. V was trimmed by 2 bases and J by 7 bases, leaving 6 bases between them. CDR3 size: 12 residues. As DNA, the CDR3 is TGTGCCAGCAGTTTAAACCGGAATGAGCAGTTCTTC. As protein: CASSLNRNEQFF.

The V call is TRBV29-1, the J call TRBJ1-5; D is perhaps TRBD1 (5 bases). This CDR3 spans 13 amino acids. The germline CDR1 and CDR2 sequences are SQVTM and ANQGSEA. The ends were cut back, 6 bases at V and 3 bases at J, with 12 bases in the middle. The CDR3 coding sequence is TGCAGCGTCGGGACTTCAAACAATCAGCCCCAGCATTTT. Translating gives CSVGTSNNQPQHF.

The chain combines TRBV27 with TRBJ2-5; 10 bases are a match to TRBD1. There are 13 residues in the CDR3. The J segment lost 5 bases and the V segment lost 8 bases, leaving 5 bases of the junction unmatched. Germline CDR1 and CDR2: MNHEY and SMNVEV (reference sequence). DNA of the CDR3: TGTGCCAGCCGGGACAGGGGTGTGGAGACCCAGTACTTC. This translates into CASRDRGVETQYF.

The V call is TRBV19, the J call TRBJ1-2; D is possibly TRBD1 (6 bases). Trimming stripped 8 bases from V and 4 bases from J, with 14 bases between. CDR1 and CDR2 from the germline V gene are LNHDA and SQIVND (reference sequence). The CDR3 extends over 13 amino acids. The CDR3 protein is CASWTVRAYGYTF. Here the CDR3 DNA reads TGTGCCAGTTGGACAGTAAGGGCCTATGGCTACACCTTC.

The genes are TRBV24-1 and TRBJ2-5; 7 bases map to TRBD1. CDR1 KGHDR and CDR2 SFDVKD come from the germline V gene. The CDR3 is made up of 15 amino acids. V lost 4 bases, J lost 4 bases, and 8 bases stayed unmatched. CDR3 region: CATSDPTGAGETQYF. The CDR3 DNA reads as TGTGCCACCAGTGACCCCACAGGGGCGGGAGAGACCCAGTACTTC.

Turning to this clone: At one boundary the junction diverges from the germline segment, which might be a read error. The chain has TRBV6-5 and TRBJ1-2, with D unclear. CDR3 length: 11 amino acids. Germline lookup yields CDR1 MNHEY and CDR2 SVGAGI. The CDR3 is CASSDSYGYTF. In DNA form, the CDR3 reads TGTGCCAGCAGTGACTCCTATGGCTACACCTTC.

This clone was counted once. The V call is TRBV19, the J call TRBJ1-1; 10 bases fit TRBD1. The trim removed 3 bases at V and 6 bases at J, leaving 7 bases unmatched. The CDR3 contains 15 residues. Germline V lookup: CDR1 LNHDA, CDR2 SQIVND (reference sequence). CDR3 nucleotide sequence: TGTGCCAGTAGTATCCGGACAGGGGGTATGGCTGAAGCTTTCTTT. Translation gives CASSIRTGGMAEAFF.

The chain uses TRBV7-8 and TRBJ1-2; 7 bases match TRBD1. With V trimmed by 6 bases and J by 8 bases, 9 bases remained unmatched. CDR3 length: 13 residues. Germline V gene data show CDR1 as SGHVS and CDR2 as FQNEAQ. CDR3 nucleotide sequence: TGTGCCAGCAGGCCCACAGGGGCGCCCGGCTACACCTTC. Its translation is CASRPTGAPGYTF.